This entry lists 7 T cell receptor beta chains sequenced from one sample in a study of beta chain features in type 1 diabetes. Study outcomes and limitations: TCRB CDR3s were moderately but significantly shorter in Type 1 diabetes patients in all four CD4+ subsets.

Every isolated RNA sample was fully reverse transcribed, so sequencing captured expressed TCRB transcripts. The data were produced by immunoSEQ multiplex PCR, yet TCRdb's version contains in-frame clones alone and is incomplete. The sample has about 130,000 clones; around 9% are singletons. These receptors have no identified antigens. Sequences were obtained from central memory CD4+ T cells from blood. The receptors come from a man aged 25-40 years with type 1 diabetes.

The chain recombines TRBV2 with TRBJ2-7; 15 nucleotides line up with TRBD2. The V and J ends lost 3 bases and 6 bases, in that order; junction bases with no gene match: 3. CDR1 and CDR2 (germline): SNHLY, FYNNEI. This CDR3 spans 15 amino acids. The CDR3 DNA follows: TGTGCCAGCAGTGATTGGACTAGCGGGGGGGCCGAGCAGTACTTC. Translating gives CASSDWTSGGAEQYF.

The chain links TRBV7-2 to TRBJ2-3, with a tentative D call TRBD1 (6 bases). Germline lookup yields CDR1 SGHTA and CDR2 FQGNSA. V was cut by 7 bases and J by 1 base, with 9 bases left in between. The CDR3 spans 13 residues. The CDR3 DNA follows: TGTGCCAGCAAACAGGGCGGCACAGATACGCAGTATTTT. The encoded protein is CASKQGGTDTQYF.

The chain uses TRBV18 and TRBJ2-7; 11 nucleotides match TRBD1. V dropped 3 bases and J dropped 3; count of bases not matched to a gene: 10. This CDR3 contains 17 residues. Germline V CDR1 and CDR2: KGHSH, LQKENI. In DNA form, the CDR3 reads TGTGCCAGCTCACCGGGGACAGGGGGGGCTTCGGTCTACGAGCAGTACTTC. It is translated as CASSPGTGGASVYEQYF. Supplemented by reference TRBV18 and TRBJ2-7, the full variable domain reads NAGVMQNPRHLVRRRGQEARLRCSPMKGHSHVYWYRQLPEEGLKFMVYLQKENIIDESGMPKERFSAEFPKEGPSILRIQQVVRGDSAAYFCASSPGTGGASVYEQYFGPGTRLTVT.

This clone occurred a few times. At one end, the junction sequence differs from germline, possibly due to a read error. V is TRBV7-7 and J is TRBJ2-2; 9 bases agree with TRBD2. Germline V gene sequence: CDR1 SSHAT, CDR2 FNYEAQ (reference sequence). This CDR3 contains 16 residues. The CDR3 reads CASSLVSGGTTGELFF. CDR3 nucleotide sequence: TGTGCTAGCAGCTTAGTTAGCGGGGGAACCACCGGGGAGCTGTTTTTT.

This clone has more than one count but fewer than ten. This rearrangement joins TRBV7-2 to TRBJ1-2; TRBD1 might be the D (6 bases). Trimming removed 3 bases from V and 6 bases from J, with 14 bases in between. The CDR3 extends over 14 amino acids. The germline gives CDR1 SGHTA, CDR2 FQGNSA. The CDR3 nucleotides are TGTGCCAGCAGCTTGACGGCCGGACAGCATGGCTACACCTTC. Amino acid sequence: CASSLTAGQHGYTF. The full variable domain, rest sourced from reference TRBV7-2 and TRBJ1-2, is GAGVSQSPSNKVTEKGKDVELRCDPISGHTALYWYRQSLGQGLEFLIYFQGNSAPDKSGLPSDRFSAERTGGSVSTLTIQRTQQEDSAVYLCASSLTAGQHGYTFGSGTRLTVV.

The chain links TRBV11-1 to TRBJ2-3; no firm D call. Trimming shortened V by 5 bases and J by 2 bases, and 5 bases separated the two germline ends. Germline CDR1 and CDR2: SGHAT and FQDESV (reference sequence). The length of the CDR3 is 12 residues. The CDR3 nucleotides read TGTGCCAGCAGCACCTACACAGATACGCAGTATTTT. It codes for CASSTYTDTQYF.

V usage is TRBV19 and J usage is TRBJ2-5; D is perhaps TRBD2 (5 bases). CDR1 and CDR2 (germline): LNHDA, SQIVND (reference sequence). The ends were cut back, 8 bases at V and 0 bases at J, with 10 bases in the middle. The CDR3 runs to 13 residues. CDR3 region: CASSRGNQETQYF. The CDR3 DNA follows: TGTGCCAGTTCTCGGGGAAACCAAGAGACCCAGTACTTC.